The 24 T cell receptor beta chains listed next were all sequenced from one sample in a study of blood T cell repertoires in COVID-19. Clones were read by immunoSEQ multiplex PCR, and TCRdb kept only the in-frame ones, dropping some. Among about 140,000 clones listed, under 85% were seen once. Sequencing used PBMCs or T cells enriched from blood (not recorded which). These receptors were obtained from a woman aged 18-29 years who had been exposed to COVID-19.

The CDR3 DNA sequence: TGTGCCACCAGCACTCGACAGGGGAGGACTGAAGCTTTCTTT. It codes for CATSTRQGRTEAFF. This chain links TRBV15 with TRBJ1-1; 8 bases fit TRBD1. Germline V gene sequence: CDR1 LNHNV, CDR2 YYDKDF (reference sequence). This CDR3 has 14 amino acids. The trim removed 4 bases at V and 5 bases at J, leaving 6 bases unmatched.

The chain couples TRBV15 to TRBJ1-6, with a tentative D call TRBD1 (6 bases). The CDR3 is 15 residues long. Germline V CDR1 and CDR2: LNHNV, YYDKDF (reference sequence). V lost 2 bases and J 6 bases, leaving 11 bases between the germline ends. The CDR3 here is CATSRFGTINSPLHF. In DNA form, the CDR3 reads TGTGCCACCAGCAGATTCGGGACAATTAATTCACCCCTCCACTTT.

This clone showed up just a few times. The chain employs TRBV3-1 (or the pseudogene TRBV3-2) and TRBJ2-2, with D uncertain. The CDR3 has 14 residues. V lost 8 bases to trimming and J lost 1 base, with 11 bases between them. Germline lookup yields CDR1 LGHDT and CDR2 YNNKEL (reference sequence). The CDR3, as DNA: TGTGCCAGCTGCCCCAGTCTGAACACCGGGGAGCTGTTTTTT. Protein: CASCPSLNTGELFF.

This chain links TRBV28 with TRBJ1-2; D is unresolved. This CDR3 has 14 amino acids. Trimming removed 5 bases from V and 0 bases from J, with 10 bases in between. Looked up from germline, CDR1 is MDHEN and CDR2 is SYDVKM. The CDR3 DNA follows: TGTGCCAGCAGTACCAGGCCTTCTAACTATGGCTACACCTTC. Translating gives CASSTRPSNYGYTF.

This clone was seen a handful of times. J is TRBJ1-1 and V is TRBV5-1; D is uncertain. The V end was cut by 0 bases, the J end by 0 bases, with 9 bases between. The CDR3 spans 15 residues. Looked up from germline, CDR1 is SGHRS and CDR2 is YFSETQ. CDR3 loop: CASSLGAPLNTEAFF. As DNA, the CDR3 is TGCGCCAGCAGCTTGGGGGCACCCTTGAACACTGAAGCTTTCTTT.

The chain recombines TRBV18 with TRBJ2-3, with D maybe TRBD1 (5 bases). With 3 bases removed from V and 2 bases from J, the gap between germline ends came to 15 bases. Germline CDR1 reads KGHSH; CDR2 reads LQKENI. The CDR3 loop spans 16 amino acids. CDR3 in amino acids: CASSPYDTGITDTQYF. The DNA for the CDR3 is TGTGCCAGCTCACCCTATGATACAGGTATCACAGATACGCAGTATTTT.

J is TRBJ2-1 and V is TRBV29-1; 10 bases align to TRBD2. The CDR3 covers 15 residues. Germline assignment: CDR1 SQVTM and CDR2 ANQGSEA. After removal of 4 bases from V and 4 bases from J, the junction contained 7 bases not matched to a gene. The CDR3 DNA follows: TGCAGCGTTGTTCCTAGCGGGAGTTGGTACAATGAGCAGTTCTTC. Translation gives CSVVPSGSWYNEQFF.

In regard to this clone: Sequence at one end of the junction differs from germline and may be a read error. This chain connects TRBV29-1 to TRBJ2-1, with 8 bases identical to TRBD2. In germline, CDR1 is SQVTM, CDR2 ANQGSEA. There are 13 residues in the CDR3. Here the CDR3 DNA reads TGCAGCGTTGAAGGGGAAGCGGGGGTGACGTCGGTCTTC. It encodes CSVEGEAGVTSVF.

The rearrangement joins TRBV6-2 or TRBV6-3 to TRBJ2-2; TRBD1 matches at 10 bases. The CDR3 has 15 amino acids. The V gene end was trimmed by 5 bases and the J gene end by 4 bases; junction bases not matched to a gene: 4. In germline, CDR1 is MNHEY, CDR2 SVGEGT. The CDR3 loop reads CASSAGTGATGELFF. The CDR3 bases are TGTGCCAGCAGTGCCGGGACAGGGGCCACCGGGGAGCTGTTTTTT.

The chain is built from TRBV5-4 and TRBJ1-2; 7 bases line up with TRBD1. Per the germline V gene, CDR1 is SGHNT and CDR2 is YYREEE (reference sequence). The ends lost 4 bases at V and 4 bases at J; junction bases unmatched: 10. The CDR3 covers 15 residues. The CDR3 nucleotides are TGTGCCAGCAGCCCCTCGGACAGGCTCCTCTATGGCTACACCTTC. Its protein product is CASSPSDRLLYGYTF.

The chain combines TRBV5-4 with TRBJ1-1; 10 bases are a match to TRBD1. The V and J ends lost 4 bases and 6 bases, in that order; junction bases with no gene match: 12. The CDR3 runs to 16 residues. Germline lookup yields CDR1 SGHNT and CDR2 YYREEE (reference sequence). The CDR3 region has the DNA TGTGCCAGCAGCAAAACCCCGGTCGGACAGGGGGCTGAAGCTTTCTTT. This encodes CASSKTPVGQGAEAFF.

This clone has only one observation. The CDR3 protein is CAWSVLGASDRAYEQYF. The DNA of the CDR3 is TGTGCCTGGAGTGTATTGGGGGCCTCGGACAGGGCGTACGAGCAGTACTTC. The rearrangement joins TRBV30 to TRBJ2-7; the match to TRBD1 covers 8 bases. Unmatched junction bases numbered 14, after V lost 0 bases and J lost 4 bases. The CDR3 loop spans 17 amino acids. CDR1 and CDR2 (germline): GTSNPN, SVGIG (reference sequence).

The chain is built from TRBV5-5 and TRBJ1-2; the match to TRBD1 covers 7 bases. CDR1 and CDR2 from the germline V gene are SGHKS and YYEKEE (reference sequence). The CDR3 is 15 amino acids. Trimming removed 4 bases from V and 9 bases from J; junction bases left unmatched: 15. The CDR3 sequence is CASSQTTGARGSYTF. CDR3 DNA: TGTGCCAGCAGCCAAACAACAGGGGCCCGAGGGAGCTACACCTTC.

The chain carries TRBV7-8 and TRBJ1-1; 8 bases are a match to TRBD1. Germline CDR1 reads SGHVS; CDR2 reads FQNEAQ. This CDR3 comprises 13 residues. J lost 1 base, V lost 6 bases, and 1 base had no gene match. The CDR3 protein is CASRGQANTEAFF. CDR3 nucleotides: TGTGCCAGCAGGGGACAGGCGAACACTGAAGCTTTCTTT.

V gene TRBV27 combines with J gene TRBJ2-7; 11 nucleotides agree with TRBD2. CDR3 length equals 17 residues. Germline assignment: CDR1 MNHEY and CDR2 SMNVEV (reference sequence). Trimming removed 6 bases from V and 5 bases from J; junction bases left unmatched: 15. In nucleotides, the CDR3 is TGTGCCAGCAGCTCTCTAGCGGGAGGCCCTAGGAGGAACGAGCAGTACTTC. Translating it yields CASSSLAGGPRRNEQYF.

V gene TRBV7-8 combines with J gene TRBJ1-3; 7 nucleotides agree with TRBD1. Per germline, CDR1 SGHVS and CDR2 FQNEAQ. Trimming took 5 bases from V and 4 from J; bases not matched to a gene: 8. This CDR3 region has 15 residues. The DNA for the CDR3 is TGTGCCAGCAGCGCGGCCGGGACAGCAGGAAACACCATATATTTT. The encoded protein is CASSAAGTAGNTIYF.

V is TRBV5-8 and J is TRBJ2-7, with TRBD2 as a possible D gene (6 bases). The CDR3 loop spans 17 amino acids. Trimming cost V 4 bases and J 2 bases, with 22 bases left between them. Germline V gives CDR1 SGHTS, CDR2 YDEGEE. The CDR3 sequence: CASSNTNLGLSAYEQYF. CDR3 bases: TGTGCCAGCAGCAACACTAACCTTGGACTAAGCGCCTACGAGCAGTACTTC.

This clone was detected only once. This chain joins TRBV12-3 or TRBV12-4 and TRBJ1-2; 7 bases agree with TRBD1. Trimming cost V 6 bases and J 6 bases; bases outside gene matches: 7. The CDR3 runs to 13 residues. CDR3 in amino acids: CASSTRQGNGYTF. For the CDR3, the DNA is TGTGCCAGCAGCACTAGACAGGGAAATGGCTACACCTTC.

The rearrangement links TRBV5-1 to TRBJ1-2; D gene uncertain. This CDR3 has 12 amino acids. Germline-derived CDR1 and CDR2 are SGHRS and YFSETQ. Trimming pared 4 bases from V and 3 bases from J, leaving 7 bases between. In nucleotides, the CDR3 is TGCGCCAGCAGCGCAGATTACTATGGCTACACCTTC. Amino acid sequence: CASSADYYGYTF.

This clone was counted between two and nine times. The chain recombines TRBV6-4 with TRBJ1-6, with 7 positions matching TRBD1. V gave up 4 bases and J gave up 10 bases; unmatched junction bases: 4. This CDR3 has 13 residues. Germline CDR1 is MRHNA and CDR2 is SNTAGT. The CDR3 reads CASSVYRGSPLHF. The CDR3 coding sequence is TGTGCCAGCAGTGTTTACAGGGGCTCACCCCTCCACTTT.

This chain uses TRBV19 with TRBJ1-5; 9 positions agree with TRBD1. CDR1 is LNHDA and CDR2 is SQIVND in the germline V gene (reference sequence). The CDR3 is 14 amino acids. V was pared by 8 bases and J by 4 bases, with 6 bases of the junction left unmatched. The CDR3 DNA is TGTGCCAGTTGGACAGGGGTACGGAATCAGCCCCAGCATTTT. Its protein is CASWTGVRNQPQHF.

The V and J genes are TRBV7-2 and TRBJ2-5; D is possibly TRBD2 (5 bases). This CDR3 spans 14 amino acids. The V gene lost 6 bases and the J gene lost 3 bases, with 14 bases spanning the gap. Germline V gene sequence: CDR1 SGHTA, CDR2 FQGNSA. CDR3 coding DNA: TGTGCCAGCAGTCAAGTTAGGACTGAAGAGACCCAGTACTTC. Its translation: CASSQVRTEETQYF.

The rearrangement uses TRBV7-2 and TRBJ2-3, with 10 bases aligning to TRBD2. Per the germline V gene, CDR1 is SGHTA and CDR2 is FQGNSA. This CDR3 spans 16 amino acids. V shed 1 base, J shed 3 bases, and the junction held 4 bases outside the gene matches. DNA of the CDR3: TGTGCCAGCAGCTTAGAGAGCGGGAGGGTAACAGATACGCAGTATTTT. Translating gives CASSLESGRVTDTQYF.

This clone was seen only a few times. The chain uses TRBV6-2 or TRBV6-3 and TRBJ2-7, with 9 nucleotides matching TRBD2. The CDR3 is made up of 14 amino acids. V dropped 4 bases and J dropped 5; count of bases not matched to a gene: 6. From germline, CDR1 is MNHEY and CDR2 SVGEGT. In DNA, the CDR3 is TGTGCCAGCAGTTTGTTAGCGGGAGTACACGAGCAGTACTTC. This codes for CASSLLAGVHEQYF.